Each of the 18 T cell receptor beta chains below was sequenced from the same sample in a study of identical twins (dated by TCRdb to 2016 to 2018). Library preparation was by 5' RACE. Instrument on record: Illumina HiSeq 2000. The public reads were reanalyzed by TCRdb: fastp trimming at Q25, MiXCR alignment, in-frame beta chains only. Each CDR3 protein appears once, grouped with its most common genes and DNA. This sample gives about 220,000 distinct CDR3 sequences in total; 6% to 8.5% of them show up just once. The ten largest clones take up 5.4% of the sample. The sample also formed part of further work on yellow fever vaccine responses in identical twins.

Sequencing was carried out using CD8+ T cells sorted from blood. These receptor sequences come from a woman aged 18-29 years in good health.

The chain carries TRBV6-2 or TRBV6-3 and TRBJ2-1; 12 bases map to TRBD2. The J segment lost 5 bases and the V segment lost 6 bases, leaving 8 bases of the junction unmatched. CDR1 is MNHEY and CDR2 is SVGEGT in the germline V gene. The CDR3 consists of 16 residues. The CDR3 DNA reads as TGTGCCAGCAGAAGAAACAGACTAGCGGGAGACAATGAGCAGTTCTTC. This codes for CASRRNRLAGDNEQFF.

There are a few counts of this clonotype. The chain employs TRBV6-1 and TRBJ2-7, with D perhaps matching TRBD1 (5 bases). The CDR3 contains 13 residues. The germline V and J ends were trimmed by 5 bases and 3 bases, with 11 bases remaining between them. Per the germline V gene, CDR1 is MNHNS and CDR2 is SASEGT. CDR3 nucleotides: TGTGCCAGCAGTCCTACAGGACACTACGAGCAGTACGTC. Translation gives CASSPTGHYEQYV.

This clonotype was found many times. This rearrangement joins TRBV7-2 to TRBJ1-1; 7 bases are shared with TRBD1. In germline, CDR1 is SGHTA, CDR2 FQGNSA. This CDR3 has 15 amino acids. The junction had 10 bases not matched to a gene; V was cut back by 5 bases and J by 4 bases. DNA of the CDR3: TGTGCCAGCAGCATACCCCAGGGGGTGAGCACTGAAGCTTTCTTT. Protein product: CASSIPQGVSTEAFF.

This clonotype has a count of ten or more. The V call is TRBV7-9, the J call TRBJ2-1; tentatively, D is TRBD2 (6 bases). V dropped 5 bases and J dropped 7 bases, with 12 bases sitting between them. The CDR3 covers 13 residues. Germline V gene data show CDR1 as SEHNR and CDR2 as FQNEAQ (reference sequence). This CDR3 is CASSPSARNEQFF. CDR3 nucleotide sequence: TGTGCCAGCAGCCCTAGCGCCCGGAATGAGCAGTTCTTC.

This chain uses TRBV7-9 with TRBJ2-1; D unclear. Germline assignment: CDR1 SEHNR and CDR2 FQNEAQ (reference sequence). The V and J ends lost 5 bases and 6 bases respectively, with 14 bases between them. The CDR3 is 14 residues long. The CDR3 region has the DNA TGTGCCAGCAGCCCCAATCCTGCCTTCAATGAGCAGTTCTTC. This encodes CASSPNPAFNEQFF.

The V gene is TRBV28, the J gene TRBJ2-3; 9 bases fit TRBD2. Germline V gene sequence: CDR1 MDHEN, CDR2 SYDVKM. The CDR3 has 18 amino acids. Trimming cost V 3 bases and J 2 bases; bases outside gene matches: 12. The CDR3 nucleotides read TGTGCCAGCAGTTTGGTGAATTCTAGCGGGGTAGACACAGATACGCAGTATTTT. Encoded protein: CASSLVNSSGVDTDTQYF.

Ten or more counts support this clonotype. The chain joins TRBV29-1 to TRBJ2-7; D gene unclear. This CDR3 region has 12 residues. V was trimmed by 3 bases and J by 2 bases, leaving 8 bases between them. Germline CDR1 SQVTM, CDR2 ANQGSEA. CDR3 sequence reads: CSVDLGPYEQYF. Here the CDR3 DNA reads TGCAGCGTTGATTTGGGCCCCTACGAGCAGTACTTC.

V gene TRBV20-1 combines with J gene TRBJ2-7, with 12 bases identical to TRBD2. V was clipped by 1 base and J by 0 bases; unmatched bases: 7. Germline V lookup: CDR1 DFQATT, CDR2 SNEGSKA (reference sequence). The CDR3 spans 17 residues. Here the CDR3 DNA reads TGCAGTGCTAGAGGATCTTCTAGCGGGAGGGCCTCCTACGAGCAGTACTTC. Its translation is CSARGSSSGRASYEQYF.

This clonotype showed up many times. The chain couples TRBV7-9 to TRBJ1-5, with D unresolved. The V and J ends lost 5 bases and 4 bases respectively, with 6 bases between them. This CDR3 has 12 amino acids. Looked up from germline, CDR1 is SEHNR and CDR2 is FQNEAQ (reference sequence). The CDR3 here is CASSLWNQPQHF. DNA of the CDR3: TGTGCCAGCAGCCTATGGAATCAGCCCCAGCATTTT.

The chain combines TRBV5-6 with TRBJ2-1, with a tentative D call TRBD1 (5 bases). Germline loops: CDR1 SGHDT, CDR2 YYEEEE. The CDR3 is 14 residues long. Deletions cut 1 base from V and 3 bases from J, with 8 bases between. For the CDR3, the DNA is TGTGCCAGCAGCTTGAGCAGGGACTACAATGAGCAGTTCTTC. It specifies CASSLSRDYNEQFF.

This clonotype was seen just once. The rearrangement joins TRBV2 to TRBJ2-6, with TRBD1 as a possible D gene (5 bases). The CDR3 has 16 residues. The germline V gene encodes CDR1 SNHLY and CDR2 FYNNEI. Deletions cut 3 bases from V and 2 bases from J, with 11 bases between. The CDR3 DNA follows: TGTGCCAGCAGTGACCCCAGACAGCCTGGGGCCAACGTCCTGACTTTC. Its translation is CASSDPRQPGANVLTF.

The chain links TRBV7-9 to TRBJ2-1; tentatively, D is TRBD1 or TRBD2 (5 bases each). V lost 5 bases, J lost 2 bases, and 16 bases lay in between. This CDR3 region has 16 residues. Per germline, CDR1 SEHNR and CDR2 FQNEAQ (reference sequence). CDR3 protein: CASSPLSGPPYNEQFF. DNA of the CDR3: TGTGCCAGCAGCCCACTCTCGGGGCCGCCCTACAATGAGCAGTTCTTC.

This clonotype appeared many times. The chain recombines TRBV29-1 with TRBJ2-3, with 10 bases fitting TRBD2. CDR3 length equals 17 residues. Germline V lookup: CDR1 SQVTM, CDR2 ANQGSEA. Germline trimming cut 4 bases from V and 5 bases from J; bases unmatched to any gene: 15. CDR3 coding DNA: TGCAGCGTTGGGCCGATAGAGCGGGAGGGCCTTGTAGATACGCAGTATTTT. Residues: CSVGPIEREGLVDTQYF.

The rearrangement joins TRBV3-1 to TRBJ2-1, with 9 positions matching TRBD1. The CDR3 loop spans 15 amino acids. Losses at the gene ends were 4 bases for V and 4 bases for J; bases not matched to a gene: 5. Germline lookup yields CDR1 LGHDT and CDR2 YNNKEL (reference sequence). The CDR3 reads CASSPRGQGYNEQFF. The CDR3 nucleotides are TGTGCCAGCAGCCCTCGGGGACAGGGATACAATGAGCAGTTCTTC.

A single count supports this clonotype. A read error may be the cause here, since a much bigger clone is one base away. The genes are TRBV5-1 and TRBJ2-1; TRBD2 might be the D (7 bases). V was trimmed by 4 bases and J by 3 bases, leaving 20 bases between them. The CDR3 runs 17 residues. Germline lookup yields CDR1 SGHRS and CDR2 YFSETQ. CDR3 sequence (DNA): TGCGCCAGCAGCCAAACCCAGTCGGGGGGCTACTACAATGAGCAGTTCTTC. This codes for CASSQTQSGGYYNEQFF.

This clonotype was detected a few times. The J gene is TRBJ2-5, the V gene TRBV7-9; 7 positions agree with TRBD2. CDR1 SEHNR and CDR2 FQNEAQ come from the germline V gene (reference sequence). After removal of 4 bases from V and 1 base from J, the junction contained 6 bases not matched to a gene. This CDR3 is 15 amino acids long. CDR3 sequence (DNA): TGTGCCAGCAGCTCAGCTGCGGGAGTCCAAGAGACCCAGTACTTC. This translates into CASSSAAGVQETQYF.

This clonotype was recorded a few times. The CDR3 bases are TGTGCCACCAGCGGGCAGGATTATGGCTACACCTTC. It specifies CATSGQDYGYTF. V gene TRBV15 combines with J gene TRBJ1-2, with D hard to call. CDR3 length: 12 amino acids. Per germline, CDR1 LNHNV and CDR2 YYDKDF (reference sequence). V dropped 5 bases and J dropped 5 bases, with 9 bases sitting between them.

The J gene is TRBJ1-2, the V gene TRBV28; D remains ambiguous. Germline V gives CDR1 MDHEN, CDR2 SYDVKM. The ends were cut back, 4 bases at V and 1 base at J, with 25 bases in the middle. This CDR3 contains 19 residues. The CDR3 DNA is TGTGCCAGCAGTTCCCCTATGATGGCCCGAGACATCGATAACTATGGCTACACCTTC. This gives the protein CASSSPMMARDIDNYGYTF.